This T cell receptor (beta chain) was found in a study of cytomegalovirus exposure and HLA in healthy donors. The study's findings and limits: CMV serostatus alone was available as immune exposure information. Owing to their indistinguishability, certain V segments, notably TRBV6-2 and TRBV6-3, were excluded.

V lost 6 bases and J lost 3; bases outside the gene matches: 8. Per the germline V gene, CDR1 is MNHEY and CDR2 is SMNVEV (reference sequence). This CDR3 comprises 15 residues. This clone was counted only a few times. The antigen remains undetermined. Primers: 60 Vbeta forward and 13 Jbeta reverse. Authors' processing steps: The count from a later analysis was some 81 million unique TCR beta chains, 9 million to 12 million of them shared. TCRdb's table, derived via immunoSEQ multiplex PCR, lists solely in-frame clones and lacks some. V and J calls plus clone size are reproduced from that table; the DNA served to infer D and trimming. The sample carries some 84,000 clones, roughly 64% recorded once.

The sequence was collected from a middle-aged woman in good health and CMV-seropositive. The chain couples TRBV27 to TRBJ1-1, with 9 positions matching TRBD1. Source material: PBMCs. CDR3 bases: TGTGCCAGCAGGCCTCTGACAGGGGGGCACACTGAAGCTTTCTTT. Translating it yields CASRPLTGGHTEAFF.